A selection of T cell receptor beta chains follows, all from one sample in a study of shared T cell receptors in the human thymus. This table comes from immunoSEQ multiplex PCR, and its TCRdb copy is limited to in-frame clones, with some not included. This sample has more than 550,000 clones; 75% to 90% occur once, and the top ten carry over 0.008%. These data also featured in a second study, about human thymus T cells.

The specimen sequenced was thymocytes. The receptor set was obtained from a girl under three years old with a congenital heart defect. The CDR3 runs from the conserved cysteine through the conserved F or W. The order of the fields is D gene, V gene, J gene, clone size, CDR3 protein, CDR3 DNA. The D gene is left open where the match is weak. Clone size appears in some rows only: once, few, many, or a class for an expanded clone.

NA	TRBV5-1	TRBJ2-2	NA	CASGLGTQDTGELFF	TGCGCCAGCGGGCTTGGGACTCAAGACACCGGGGAGCTGTTTTTT
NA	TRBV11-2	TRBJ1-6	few	CASSSQGYNSPLHF	TGTGCCAGCAGCTCACAGGGATATAATTCACCCCTCCACTTT
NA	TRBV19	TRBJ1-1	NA	CASRVGGGSEAFF	TGTGCCAGTAGGGTTGGGGGCGGTAGTGAAGCTTTCTTT
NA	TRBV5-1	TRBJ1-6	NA	CASSRDHSPLHF	TGCGCCAGCAGCCGGGATCATTCACCCCTCCACTTT
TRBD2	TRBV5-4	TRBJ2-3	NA	CASSSAWRGGITDTQYF	TGTGCCAGCAGCTCGGCCTGGCGGGGGGGCATCACAGATACGCAGTATTTT
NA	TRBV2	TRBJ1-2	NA	CASTKLGGRANYGYTF	TGTGCCAGCACCAAATTAGGGGGAAGAGCTAACTATGGCTACACCTTC
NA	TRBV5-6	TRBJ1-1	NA	CASSLECRNTEAFF	TGTGCCAGCAGCTTGGAGTGCAGGAACACTGAAGCTTTCTTT
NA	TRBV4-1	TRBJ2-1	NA	CASSQDYFSEGYDEQFF	TGCGCCAGCAGCCAAGATTATTTTTCCGAGGGTTATGATGAGCAGTTCTTC
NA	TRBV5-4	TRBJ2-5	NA	CAGSQPPTEGPLETQYF	TGTGCCGGCAGCCAACCCCCCACCGAGGGCCCACTAGAGACCCAGTACTTC
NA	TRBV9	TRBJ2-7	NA	CASSPRTAQYEQYF	TGTGCCAGCAGCCCACGGACAGCCCAGTACGAGCAGTACTTC
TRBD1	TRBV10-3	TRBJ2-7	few	CAISSAGTGVYEQYF	TGTGCCATCAGTTCGGCTGGGACAGGGGTCTACGAGCAGTACTTC